Listed below are T cell receptor beta chains from one sample, sequenced in a study of shared clonotypes between healthy human individuals. Here immunoSEQ multiplex PCR was the method, and the copy in TCRdb shows in-frame clones only, minus some. The sample carries approximately 2.1 million clones, approximately 95% recorded once. Material for sequencing was naive CD4+ T cells from PBMCs. These receptors originate from a young man in good health. Some clones in this sample may be carry-over from other donors' samples. Both conserved end residues are part of each CDR3. A D gene is named only where the DNA matches it firmly. Some rows mark clone size as missing; the rest say once, few, many or name a class of expanded clone.

clone size: -; V gene: TRBV13; D gene: TRBD1; J gene: TRBJ2-7; CDR3 protein: CASNRGGQSYEQYF; CDR3 DNA: TGTGCCAGCAACCGAGGGGGACAGTCCTACGAGCAGTACTTC
clone size: -; V gene: TRBV28; D gene: -; J gene: TRBJ2-5; CDR3 protein: CASSRTRETQYF; CDR3 DNA: TGTGCCAGCAGCCGGACCCGGGAGACCCAGTACTTC
clone size: -; V gene: TRBV2; D gene: -; J gene: TRBJ1-5; CDR3 protein: CASNGDGNQPQHF; CDR3 DNA: TGTGCCAGCAACGGTGATGGCAATCAGCCCCAGCATTTT
clone size: once; V gene: TRBV28; D gene: -; J gene: TRBJ1-5; CDR3 protein: CASSLSGAGNQPQHF; CDR3 DNA: TGTGCCAGCAGTTTATCGGGGGCTGGCAATCAGCCCCAGCATTTT
clone size: -; V gene: TRBV29-1; D gene: -; J gene: TRBJ2-1; CDR3 protein: CSVDDVNEQFF; CDR3 DNA: TGCAGCGTTGACGATGTCAATGAGCAGTTCTTC
clone size: -; V gene: TRBV27; D gene: TRBD2; J gene: TRBJ2-5; CDR3 protein: CASSKDAGGRETQYF; CDR3 DNA: TGTGCCAGCAGTAAGGACGCGGGGGGGAGGGAGACCCAGTACTTC
clone size: -; V gene: TRBV11-1; D gene: TRBD2; J gene: TRBJ2-2; CDR3 protein: CASSSQPSGSGAGELFF; CDR3 DNA: TGTGCCAGCAGCTCCCAACCTAGCGGGAGTGGAGCCGGGGAGCTGTTTTTT
clone size: -; V gene: TRBV19; D gene: TRBD1; J gene: TRBJ1-5; CDR3 protein: CASSRDARTGGWSNQPQHF; CDR3 DNA: TGTGCCAGTAGTAGGGACGCCCGGACAGGGGGCTGGAGCAATCAGCCCCAGCATTTT
clone size: -; V gene: TRBV6-1; D gene: TRBD1; J gene: TRBJ1-1; CDR3 protein: CASSDSDRGAFF; CDR3 DNA: TGTGCCAGCAGTGATTCGGACAGGGGAGCTTTCTTT
clone size: -; V gene: TRBV5-1; D gene: TRBD2; J gene: TRBJ2-1; CDR3 protein: CASSMATSGNNEQFF; CDR3 DNA: TGCGCCAGCAGCATGGCGACTAGCGGTAACAATGAGCAGTTCTTC
clone size: once; V gene: TRBV18; D gene: -; J gene: TRBJ2-3; CDR3 protein: CASSPGVSTDTQYF; CDR3 DNA: TGTGCCAGCTCCCCAGGGGTTAGCACAGATACGCAGTATTTT
clone size: -; V gene: TRBV7-7; D gene: -; J gene: TRBJ2-5; CDR3 protein: CASGGEETQYF; CDR3 DNA: TGTGCCAGCGGGGGTGAAGAGACCCAGTACTTC
clone size: few; V gene: TRBV20-1; D gene: -; J gene: TRBJ1-1; CDR3 protein: CSASIGSEAFF; CDR3 DNA: TGCAGTGCTAGTATCGGAAGTGAAGCTTTCTTT
clone size: -; V gene: TRBV12-5; D gene: -; J gene: TRBJ2-2; CDR3 protein: CASVLNTGELFF; CDR3 DNA: TGTGCTAGTGTCCTAAACACCGGGGAGCTGTTTTTT
clone size: -; V gene: TRBV29-1; D gene: -; J gene: TRBJ1-1; CDR3 protein: CSVPPGPNTEAFF; CDR3 DNA: TGCAGCGTGCCCCCGGGACCGAACACTGAAGCTTTCTTT
clone size: once; V gene: TRBV30; D gene: TRBD1; J gene: TRBJ1-2; CDR3 protein: CAYNRDRGYGYTF; CDR3 DNA: TGTGCCTATAATCGGGACAGGGGATATGGCTACACCTTC
clone size: -; V gene: TRBV7-8; D gene: -; J gene: TRBJ1-2; CDR3 protein: CASSLERSYGYTF; CDR3 DNA: TGTGCCAGCAGCTTAGAACGGAGCTATGGCTACACCTTC
clone size: once; V gene: TRBV11-3; D gene: TRBD2; J gene: TRBJ2-3; CDR3 protein: CASSRGTSGTDTQYF; CDR3 DNA: TGTGCCAGCAGCCGCGGGACTAGCGGCACAGATACGCAGTATTTT
clone size: -; V gene: TRBV27; D gene: -; J gene: TRBJ2-7; CDR3 protein: CATHNRPRVQYF; CDR3 DNA: TGTGCCACCCACAACCGACCTCGGGTACAGTACTTC
clone size: -; V gene: TRBV21-1; D gene: -; J gene: TRBJ2-1; CDR3 protein: CASTPWNGQFF; CDR3 DNA: TGTGCCAGCACCCCCTGGAATGGGCAGTTCTTC
clone size: -; V gene: TRBV28; D gene: TRBD1; J gene: TRBJ1-1; CDR3 protein: CASSLANRGVTEAFF; CDR3 DNA: TGTGCCAGCAGTTTGGCTAACAGGGGGGTAACTGAAGCTTTCTTT
clone size: -; V gene: TRBV6-6; D gene: -; J gene: TRBJ1-5; CDR3 protein: CASRKELPNQPQHF; CDR3 DNA: TGTGCCAGCCGGAAGGAACTACCTAATCAGCCCCAGCATTTT
clone size: -; V gene: TRBV5-1; D gene: TRBD2; J gene: TRBJ2-3; CDR3 protein: CASSGEAGGYTDTQYF; CDR3 DNA: TGCGCCAGCAGCGGCGAAGCGGGAGGGTACACAGATACGCAGTATTTT
clone size: -; V gene: TRBV9; D gene: TRBD1; J gene: TRBJ2-2; CDR3 protein: CASTRQGANTGELFF; CDR3 DNA: TGTGCCAGCACAAGACAGGGGGCGAACACCGGGGAGCTGTTTTTT
clone size: -; V gene: TRBV7-9; D gene: -; J gene: TRBJ2-7; CDR3 protein: CASSQSTEQYF; CDR3 DNA: TGTGCCAGCAGCCAATCCACCGAGCAGTACTTC
clone size: -; V gene: TRBV18; D gene: -; J gene: TRBJ2-7; CDR3 protein: CASSPPGRPYEQYF; CDR3 DNA: TGTGCCAGCTCACCGCCAGGGAGGCCCTACGAGCAGTACTTC
clone size: -; V gene: TRBV7-9; D gene: -; J gene: TRBJ1-1; CDR3 protein: CASTLNGGVVPTEAFF; CDR3 DNA: TGTGCCAGCACCCTGAATGGGGGCGTCGTGCCCACTGAAGCTTTCTTT
clone size: once; V gene: TRBV9; D gene: -; J gene: TRBJ2-2; CDR3 protein: CASSVGPGGGTGELFF; CDR3 DNA: TGTGCCAGCAGCGTAGGCCCCGGCGGAGGCACCGGGGAGCTGTTTTTT
clone size: -; V gene: TRBV5-1; D gene: -; J gene: TRBJ2-3; CDR3 protein: CASSLVGHPDTQYF; CDR3 DNA: TGCGCCAGCAGCTTGGTGGGGCACCCAGATACGCAGTATTTT
clone size: -; V gene: TRBV28; D gene: -; J gene: TRBJ2-7; CDR3 protein: CASSLVGQIYEQYF; CDR3 DNA: TGTGCCAGCAGTTTGGTTGGGCAGATCTACGAGCAGTACTTC
clone size: -; V gene: TRBV5-1; D gene: -; J gene: TRBJ2-2; CDR3 protein: CASSFRGAETGELFF; CDR3 DNA: TGCGCCAGCAGCTTTCGGGGGGCGGAAACCGGGGAGCTGTTTTTT
clone size: -; V gene: TRBV28; D gene: -; J gene: TRBJ1-1; CDR3 protein: CASNSGTLIPEAFF; CDR3 DNA: TGTGCCAGCAATTCCGGGACACTAATCCCTGAAGCTTTCTTT
clone size: few; V gene: TRBV5-1; D gene: TRBD1; J gene: TRBJ1-1; CDR3 protein: CASSFGYGQGEAFF; CDR3 DNA: TGCGCCAGCAGCTTCGGTTACGGACAGGGGGAAGCTTTCTTT
clone size: once; V gene: TRBV28; D gene: -; J gene: TRBJ2-7; CDR3 protein: CASSEGSSYEQYF; CDR3 DNA: TGTGCCAGCAGCGAAGGGTCCTCCTACGAGCAGTACTTC
clone size: -; V gene: TRBV18; D gene: -; J gene: TRBJ1-1; CDR3 protein: CASSPNKQAGTEAFF; CDR3 DNA: TGTGCCAGCTCACCCAATAAACAGGCGGGAACTGAAGCTTTCTTT
clone size: -; V gene: TRBV11-3; D gene: -; J gene: TRBJ2-7; CDR3 protein: CASSRGMSSYEQYF; CDR3 DNA: TGTGCCAGCAGCCGGGGAATGAGCTCCTACGAGCAGTACTTC
clone size: -; V gene: TRBV6-5; D gene: TRBD1; J gene: TRBJ2-7; CDR3 protein: CASQRGDRVGYEQYF; CDR3 DNA: TGTGCCAGCCAGCGAGGAGACAGGGTAGGCTACGAGCAGTACTTC
clone size: -; V gene: TRBV2; D gene: -; J gene: TRBJ1-2; CDR3 protein: CASSERAVRVAGYTF; CDR3 DNA: TGTGCCAGCAGTGAAAGGGCAGTAAGAGTAGCTGGCTACACCTTC
clone size: -; V gene: TRBV2; D gene: -; J gene: TRBJ1-2; CDR3 protein: CASYFQGGYTF; CDR3 DNA: TGTGCCAGCTACTTTCAGGGGGGCTACACCTTC
clone size: -; V gene: TRBV30; D gene: TRBD2; J gene: TRBJ2-3; CDR3 protein: CAWSRLAVSTDTQYF; CDR3 DNA: TGTGCCTGGAGTCGACTAGCGGTTAGCACAGATACGCAGTATTTT
clone size: -; V gene: TRBV19; D gene: TRBD1; J gene: TRBJ1-1; CDR3 protein: CASSHLGQGARGTEAFF; CDR3 DNA: TGTGCCAGTAGTCACTTAGGGCAGGGGGCGCGAGGGACTGAAGCTTTCTTT